A single sample is the source of the 18 T cell receptor beta chains below, sequenced in a study of T cells in Graves' hyperthyroidism and ophthalmopathy. Amplification targeted TCR beta CDR3 regions from RNA transcripts. A first-round RT-PCR of the TCR CDR3 used the HTBI primer set. TCRdb re-derived calls from the multiplex PCR reads in MiXCR, one entry per CDR3 protein. The table shows over 500,000 distinct CDR3 sequences, with roughly 15% occurring only once. Sequences were obtained from blood. These receptors came from a woman aged 30 to 39 with Graves' ophthalmopathy.

The chain links TRBV28 to TRBJ1-6; D call uncertain. The CDR3 runs 15 residues. Trimming removed 11 bases from V and 0 bases from J, with 14 bases in between. CDR1 and CDR2 from the germline V gene are MDHEN and SYDVKM. The CDR3 reads CASLDASSYNSPLHF. The CDR3, as DNA: TGTGCCTCCTTGGACGCCAGCTCCTATAATTCACCCCTCCACTTT.

There are a few counts of this clonotype. The chain is built from TRBV28 and TRBJ2-7; 10 bases agree with TRBD2. Losses at the gene ends were 5 bases for V and 3 bases for J; bases not matched to a gene: 7. CDR3 length: 15 residues. Germline V lookup: CDR1 MDHEN, CDR2 SYDVKM. CDR3 DNA: TGTGCCAGCAGTCCGATTAGCGGGGGGATCTACGAGCAGTACTTC. This encodes CASSPISGGIYEQYF.

The sample holds many counts of this clonotype. The chain uses TRBV18 and TRBJ1-1, with no clear D. Germline V gene sequence: CDR1 KGHSH, CDR2 LQKENI. Trimming removed 4 bases from V and 7 bases from J, with 13 bases in between. CDR3 length equals 13 residues. The CDR3 is CASSREGRIEAFF. CDR3 bases: TGTGCCAGCTCACGTGAAGGGAGGATTGAAGCTTTCTTT.

This clonotype occurred many times. J is TRBJ2-7 and V is TRBV29-1; weak D call: TRBD2 (7 bases). This CDR3 has 15 amino acids. Germline V CDR1 and CDR2: SQVTM, ANQGSEA. V gave up 6 bases and J gave up 6 bases, with 24 bases separating them. The CDR3 DNA reads as TGCAGCGTCCGTTGGGTCCGCGGGGGCGGGGGCGAGCAGTACTTC. Protein sequence: CSVRWVRGGGGEQYF.

The rearrangement joins TRBV28 to TRBJ2-7, with TRBD1 matching 7 bases. The germline V gene encodes CDR1 MDHEN and CDR2 SYDVKM. The V segment lost 4 bases and the J segment 6 bases; nucleotides outside the gene matches: 9. The CDR3 sequence is 14 residues long. This CDR3 is CASSSRQGASEQYF. In DNA form, the CDR3 reads TGTGCCAGCAGTTCCCGACAGGGCGCATCCGAGCAGTACTTC.

This clonotype has a single count. The genes are TRBV7-9 and TRBJ1-2; D possibly corresponds to TRBD1 (5 bases). This CDR3 region has 17 residues. The V gene lost 5 bases and the J gene lost 4 bases, with 23 bases spanning the gap. The germline V gene encodes CDR1 SEHNR and CDR2 FQNEAQ (reference sequence). CDR3 sequence (DNA): TGTGCCAGCAGCCTCCCCCCTATCGACAGACTCGGCTATGGCTACACCTTC. Protein sequence: CASSLPPIDRLGYGYTF.

The J gene is TRBJ2-7, the V gene TRBV19; D uncertain. Germline V CDR1 and CDR2: LNHDA, SQIVND (reference sequence). The CDR3 has 13 residues. Trimming removed 1 base from V and 2 bases from J, with 6 bases in between. This chain's CDR3 is CASSIGAAYEQYF. The CDR3 DNA follows: TGTGCCAGTAGTATAGGGGCAGCCTACGAGCAGTACTTC.

V and J are TRBV5-6 and TRBJ2-7; the D gene is possibly TRBD2 (5 bases). The CDR3 spans 14 residues. In germline, CDR1 is SGHDT, CDR2 YYEEEE. Trimming removed 4 bases from V and 4 bases from J, with 15 bases in between. CDR3 sequence (DNA): TGTGCCAGCAGCCCGGGCCGGAGGCTATACGAGCAGTACTTC. Its translation: CASSPGRRLYEQYF.

There are many counts of this clonotype. The chain has TRBV6-1 and TRBJ1-5; D remains ambiguous. CDR3 size: 16 residues. Germline V lookup: CDR1 MNHNS, CDR2 SASEGT. Trimming removed 4 bases from V and 0 bases from J, with 13 bases in between. This CDR3 is CASSGTVVYSNQPQHF. The DNA of the CDR3 is TGTGCCAGCAGTGGCACAGTAGTTTATAGCAATCAGCCCCAGCATTTT.

This clonotype has just a few counts. The V gene is TRBV20-1, the J gene TRBJ2-1, with D perhaps matching TRBD2 (5 bases). Per germline, CDR1 DFQATT and CDR2 SNEGSKA (reference sequence). Trimming removed 3 bases from V and 5 bases from J, with 11 bases in between. This CDR3 has 13 amino acids. The CDR3 bases are TGCAGTGCTAGTGAGGGTTTTAACAATGAGCAGTTCTTC. Encoded protein: CSASEGFNNEQFF.

As concerns this clonotype: The CDR3 does not end in the conserved phenylalanine or tryptophan, so this is likely a read error. The gene calls are TRBV20-1 and TRBJ1-4; no clear D gene. The CDR3 is 15 residues long. V was cut by 6 bases and J by 4 bases, with 18 bases left in between. CDR1 is DFQATT, CDR2 SNEGSKA, per germline (reference sequence). This CDR3 reads CSANPPFSHNEKLFL. DNA of the CDR3: TGCAGTGCGAACCCCCCTTTTAGCCATAATGAAAAACTGTTTCTT.

This chain uses TRBV7-2 with TRBJ2-1, with a tentative D call TRBD2 (5 bases). This CDR3 region has 15 residues. The ends were cut back, 1 base at V and 11 bases at J, with 18 bases in the middle. Germline CDR1 and CDR2: SGHTA and FQGNSA. This chain's CDR3 is CASSLVGLPGNKQFF. The CDR3 coding sequence is TGTGCCAGCAGCTTAGTAGGCCTACCCGGGAATAAGCAGTTCTTC. Complete variable domain (other parts from reference TRBV7-2 and TRBJ2-1): GAGVSQSPSNKVTEKGKDVELRCDPISGHTALYWYRQSLGQGLEFLIYFQGNSAPDKSGLPSDRFSAERTGGSVSTLTIQRTQQEDSAVYLCASSLVGLPGNKQFFGPGTRLTVL.

Ten or more counts support this clonotype. The chain combines TRBV20-1 with TRBJ1-5; 10 nucleotides line up with TRBD1. Germline values: CDR1 DFQATT, CDR2 SNEGSKA (reference sequence). Trimming at V came to 3 bases and at J to 2 bases, leaving 7 bases not matched to a gene. The CDR3 is 16 amino acids. CDR3 in DNA: TGCAGTGCTAGGCAAATCGGGACAGGGGGCAATCAGCCCCAGCATTTT. Translating it yields CSARQIGTGGNQPQHF.

The table lists this clonotype with a few counts. V is TRBV9 and J is TRBJ2-3, with 10 bases that match TRBD2. The germline gives CDR1 SGDLS, CDR2 YYNGEE. There are 15 residues in the CDR3. The trim removed 2 bases at V and 1 base at J, leaving 1 base unmatched. Here the CDR3 reads CASSVSGRGTDTQYF. The CDR3 nucleotides read TGTGCCAGCAGCGTCAGCGGGAGGGGCACAGATACGCAGTATTTT. The whole variable domain, remainder taken from reference TRBV9 and TRBJ2-3, is DSGVTQTPKHLITATGQRVTLRCSPRSGDLSVYWYQQSLDQGLQFLIQYYNGEERAKGNILERFSAQQFPDLHSELNLSSLELGDSALYFCASSVSGRGTDTQYFGPGTRLTVL.

Many counts were recorded for this clonotype. V gene TRBV10-2 combines with J gene TRBJ2-5, with 9 bases aligning to TRBD1. CDR1 and CDR2 (germline): WSHSY, SAAADI. The ends lost 0 bases at V and 1 base at J; junction bases unmatched: 3. This CDR3 has 16 amino acids. CDR3 region: CASSESGTGLQETQYF. The CDR3 nucleotides read TGCGCCAGCAGTGAGTCCGGGACAGGGCTCCAAGAGACCCAGTACTTC.

This clonotype was seen more than once but under ten times. V gene TRBV24-1 combines with J gene TRBJ2-5; no clear D. Germline CDR1 KGHDR, CDR2 SFDVKD. Trimming stripped 6 bases from V and 5 bases from J, with 9 bases between. The CDR3 sequence is 12 residues long. CDR3 nucleotide sequence: TGTGCCACCAGTACGGACCTGGAGACCCAGTACTTC. This codes for CATSTDLETQYF.

This clonotype was observed a handful of times. The DNA of the CDR3 is TGTGCCAGCGACCTTGGGGTCGGGGAGCAGTACTTC. This codes for CASDLGVGEQYF. The chain links TRBV7-9 to TRBJ2-7; D is unclear. The CDR3 is made up of 12 amino acids. The ends were cut back, 8 bases at V and 7 bases at J, with 15 bases in the middle. Germline lookup yields CDR1 SEHNR and CDR2 FQNEAQ (reference sequence).

This clonotype was found many times. This chain uses TRBV12-3 or TRBV12-4 with TRBJ2-7; TRBD1 aligns across 8 bases. The trim removed 5 bases at V and 5 bases at J, leaving 14 bases unmatched. This CDR3 contains 16 residues. In DNA form, the CDR3 reads TGTGCCAGCAGTCCTAGTCCCGGACAGGGTATCGACGAGCAGTACTTC. Protein: CASSPSPGQGIDEQYF.